What follows are 12 T cell receptor beta chains derived from one specimen sequenced in a study of T cell responses to AZD1222 COVID-19 vaccine. The protocol was immunoSEQ multiplex PCR, while the TCRdb copy is restricted to in-frame clones and leaves out a portion. This table holds about 140,000 clones, 88% found once. This specimen was peripheral blood, taken 28 days after the second AZD1222 dose. The receptors stem from an adult who received the AZD1222 COVID-19 vaccine.

This clone showed up just once. This sequence joins TRBV11-3 and TRBJ2-1; 8 nucleotides align to TRBD2. Unmatched junction bases numbered 8, after V lost 2 bases and J lost 8 bases. The CDR3 totals 15 residues. CDR1 is SGHNT, CDR2 YENEEA, per germline. The CDR3 here is CASSLLAGPEYEQFF. In DNA form, the CDR3 reads TGTGCCAGCAGCTTACTAGCGGGTCCCGAATATGAGCAGTTCTTC.

The chain joins TRBV4-2 to TRBJ1-1; D is undetermined. CDR3 size: 16 residues. Germline V lookup: CDR1 LGHNA, CDR2 YNFKEQ. Trimming left V 1 base short and J 7 bases short, with 19 bases between. The CDR3 loop reads CASSQGYGREGGEAFF. The CDR3 DNA reads TGTGCCAGCAGCCAAGGTTACGGGAGGGAAGGCGGTGAAGCTTTCTTT.

The chain links TRBV7-2 to TRBJ1-5; D is perhaps TRBD1 (6 bases). The CDR3 is 14 residues long. Looked up from germline, CDR1 is SGHTA and CDR2 is FQGNSA. Trimming removed 3 bases at V and 5 bases at J, with 11 bases between. As DNA, the CDR3 is TGTGCCAGCAGCTTGAGTTCAGGGGATCAGCCCCAGCATTTT. Protein product: CASSLSSGDQPQHF.

The gene calls are TRBV7-3 and TRBJ2-4, with D unclear. The CDR3 is 13 residues long. Germline CDR1 reads SGHTA; CDR2 reads FQGTGA. V lost 4 bases, J lost 9 bases, and 13 bases lay in between. The CDR3 DNA reads TGTGCCAGCAGCTCGGGCACTGCAGGCATTCAGTACTTC. Translated, it gives CASSSGTAGIQYF.

CDR3 bases: TGTGCCACCAGTGATGACACCGGGACAGGGGAATGGTACATTCAGTACTTC. Translating it yields CATSDDTGTGEWYIQYF. V gene TRBV24-1 combines with J gene TRBJ2-4; 10 nucleotides align to TRBD1. The germline V gene has CDR1 KGHDR and CDR2 SFDVKD. The CDR3 sequence is 17 residues long. V shed 3 bases and J 8 bases; nucleotides not matched to a gene: 12.

The chain recombines TRBV28 with TRBJ2-4, with 9 positions matching TRBD2. After removal of 5 bases from V and 8 bases from J, the junction contained 4 bases not matched to a gene. Germline V lookup: CDR1 MDHEN, CDR2 SYDVKM. The CDR3 is 13 residues long. The CDR3 nucleotides read TGTGCCAGCAGTACCGGGACTAGCTACATTCAGTACTTC. It encodes CASSTGTSYIQYF. Filled out from reference TRBV28 and TRBJ2-4, the complete variable domain reads DVKVTQSSRYLVKRTGEKVFLECVQDMDHENMFWYRQDPGLGLRLIYFSYDVKMKEKGDIPEGYSVSREKKERFSLILESASTNQTSMYLCASSTGTSYIQYFGAGTRLSVL.

This clone appeared a single time. The gene calls are TRBV5-1 and TRBJ1-3; D is unclear. This CDR3 contains 15 residues. V was cut by 4 bases and J by 2 bases, with 13 bases left in between. Germline lookup yields CDR1 SGHRS and CDR2 YFSETQ. CDR3: CASSRLSTPGNTIYF. The CDR3 nucleotides are TGCGCCAGCAGCCGATTGAGTACCCCTGGAAACACCATATATTTT.

The J gene is TRBJ1-3, the V gene TRBV6-5; D possibly corresponds to TRBD1 (6 bases). The germline V gene encodes CDR1 MNHEY and CDR2 SVGAGI. V gave up 6 bases and J gave up 0 bases, with 9 bases separating them. This CDR3 is 14 amino acids long. DNA of the CDR3: TGTGCCAGCAGCGGGACATTCTCTGGAAACACCATATATTTT. Translation gives CASSGTFSGNTIYF.

The chain couples TRBV28 to TRBJ1-2, with TRBD1 matching 7 bases. This CDR3 is 15 amino acids long. V lost 2 bases and J lost 4; bases outside the gene matches: 7. CDR1 is MDHEN and CDR2 is SYDVKM in the germline V gene. CDR3 sequence: CASSLPQGGGYGYTF. CDR3 sequence (DNA): TGTGCCAGCAGTTTACCGCAGGGGGGCGGCTATGGCTACACCTTC.

The rearrangement joins TRBV6-2 or TRBV6-3 to TRBJ2-7, with no clear D. Germline V gene sequence: CDR1 MNHEY, CDR2 SVGEGT. The V end was cut by 4 bases, the J end by 2 bases, with 9 bases between. The CDR3 runs to 13 residues. CDR3 protein: CASSSPAPYEQYF. The CDR3 DNA follows: TGTGCCAGCAGTTCGCCGGCCCCCTACGAGCAGTACTTC.

This chain links TRBV5-6 with TRBJ1-3; the D gene is possibly TRBD1 (5 bases). CDR1 is SGHDT, CDR2 YYEEEE, per germline. The CDR3 totals 16 residues. V was pared by 3 bases and J by 0 bases, with 13 bases between. The CDR3 sequence: CASSSGASNSGNTIYF. Here the CDR3 DNA reads TGTGCCAGCAGCTCCGGGGCTTCCAACTCTGGAAACACCATATATTTT. The full variable domain, in which reference TRBV5-6 and TRBJ1-3 provide the parts outside the CDR3, is DAGVTQSPTHLIKTRGQQVTLRCSPKSGHDTVSWYQQALGQGPQFIFQYYEEEERQRGNFPDRFSGHQFPNYSSELNVNALLLGDSALYLCASSSGASNSGNTIYFGEGSWLTVV.

The V and J genes are TRBV9 and TRBJ1-5, with D tentatively TRBD1 (5 bases). V lost 3 bases and J lost 0, with 10 bases in between. Germline CDR1 and CDR2: SGDLS and YYNGEE. The CDR3 spans 15 residues. The chain's CDR3 is CASSAQGASNQPQHF. DNA of the CDR3: TGTGCCAGCAGCGCGCAGGGAGCTAGCAATCAGCCCCAGCATTTT.